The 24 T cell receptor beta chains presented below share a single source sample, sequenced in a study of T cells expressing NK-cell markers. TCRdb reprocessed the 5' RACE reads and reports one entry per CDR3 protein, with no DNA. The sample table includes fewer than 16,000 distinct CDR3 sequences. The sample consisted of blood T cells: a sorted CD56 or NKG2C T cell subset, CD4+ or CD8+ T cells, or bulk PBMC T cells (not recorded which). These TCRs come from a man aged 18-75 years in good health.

The CDR3 spells CASSRQIYGYTF. The rearrangement uses TRBV12-3 or TRBV12-4 and TRBJ1-2; as DNA is missing, the TRBD1 call by TCRdb cannot be tested. The CDR3 is made up of 12 amino acids.

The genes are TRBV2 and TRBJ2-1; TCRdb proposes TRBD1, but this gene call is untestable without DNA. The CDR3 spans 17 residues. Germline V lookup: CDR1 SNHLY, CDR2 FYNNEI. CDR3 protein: CASSSNTIRTGGAEQFF.

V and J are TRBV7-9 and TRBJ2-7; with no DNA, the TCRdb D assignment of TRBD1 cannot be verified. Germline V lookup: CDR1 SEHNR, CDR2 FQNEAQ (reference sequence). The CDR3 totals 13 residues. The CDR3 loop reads CASSPQGGYEQYF.

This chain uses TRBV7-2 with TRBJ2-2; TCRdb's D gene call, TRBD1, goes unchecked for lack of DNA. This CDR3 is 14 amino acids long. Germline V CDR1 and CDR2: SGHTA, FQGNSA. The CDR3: CASSALTGAGELFF. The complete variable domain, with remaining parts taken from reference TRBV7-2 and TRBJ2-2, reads GAGVSQSPSNKVTEKGKDVELRCDPISGHTALYWYRQSLGQGLEFLIYFQGNSAPDKSGLPSDRFSAERTGGSVSTLTIQRTQQEDSAVYLCASSALTGAGELFFGEGSRLTVL.

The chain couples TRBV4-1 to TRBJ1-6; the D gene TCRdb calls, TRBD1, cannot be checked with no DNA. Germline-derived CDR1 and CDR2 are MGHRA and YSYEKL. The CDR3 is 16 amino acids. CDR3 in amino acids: CASSQDGGQNNSPLHF.

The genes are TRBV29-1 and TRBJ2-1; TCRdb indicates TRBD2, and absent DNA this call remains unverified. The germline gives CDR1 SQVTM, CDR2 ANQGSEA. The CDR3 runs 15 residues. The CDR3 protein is CSVEMRLAGQAEQFF.

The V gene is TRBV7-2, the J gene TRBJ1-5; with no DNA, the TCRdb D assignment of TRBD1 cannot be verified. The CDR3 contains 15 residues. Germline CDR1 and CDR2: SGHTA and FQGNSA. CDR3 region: CASSLYGQVNQPQHF.

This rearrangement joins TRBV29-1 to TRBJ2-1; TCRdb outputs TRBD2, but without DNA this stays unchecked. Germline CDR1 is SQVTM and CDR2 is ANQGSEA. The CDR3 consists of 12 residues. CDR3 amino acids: CSVEASDNEQFF.

Here the CDR3 reads CASSVSGSNYGYTF. The V and J genes are TRBV5-1 and TRBJ1-2; absent DNA, TCRdb's TRBD1 call cannot be checked. Germline V gene data show CDR1 as SGHRS and CDR2 as YFSETQ. The CDR3 sequence is 14 residues long.

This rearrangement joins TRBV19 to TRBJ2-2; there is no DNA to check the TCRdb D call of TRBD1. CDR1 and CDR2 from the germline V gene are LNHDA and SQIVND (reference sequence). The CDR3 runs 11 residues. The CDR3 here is CASSTLSELFF. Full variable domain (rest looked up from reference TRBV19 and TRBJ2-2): DGGITQSPKYLFRKEGQNVTLSCEQNLNHDAMYWYRQDPGQGLRLIYYSQIVNDFQKGDIAEGYSVSREKKESFPLTVTSAQKNPTAFYLCASSTLSELFFGEGSRLTVL.

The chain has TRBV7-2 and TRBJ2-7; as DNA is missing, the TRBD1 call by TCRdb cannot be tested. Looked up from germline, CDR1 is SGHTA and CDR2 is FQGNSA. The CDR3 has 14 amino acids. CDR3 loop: CASSFRPGEYEQYF.

CDR3 sequence: CSVDPGQGSYNEQFF. The chain employs TRBV29-1 and TRBJ2-1; there is no DNA to check the TCRdb D call of TRBD1. This CDR3 has 15 residues. The germline V gene encodes CDR1 SQVTM and CDR2 ANQGSEA.

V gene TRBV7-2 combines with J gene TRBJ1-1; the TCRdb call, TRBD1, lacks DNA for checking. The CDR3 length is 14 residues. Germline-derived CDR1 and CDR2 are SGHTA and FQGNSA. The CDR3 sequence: CASSSINRGTEAFF.

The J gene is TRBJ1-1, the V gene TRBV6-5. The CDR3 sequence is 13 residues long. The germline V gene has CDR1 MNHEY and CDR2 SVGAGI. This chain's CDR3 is CASSYYPYTEAFF.

CDR3 region: CASSESKRRAGGAGANVLTF. The V call is TRBV10-2, the J call TRBJ2-6; the D gene TCRdb calls, TRBD1, cannot be checked with no DNA. The CDR3 covers 20 residues. Germline CDR1 WSHSY, CDR2 SAAADI.

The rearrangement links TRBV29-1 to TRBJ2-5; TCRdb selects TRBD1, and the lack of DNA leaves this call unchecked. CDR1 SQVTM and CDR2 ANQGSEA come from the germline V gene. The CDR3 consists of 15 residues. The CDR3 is CSVAIETGRGGTQYF.

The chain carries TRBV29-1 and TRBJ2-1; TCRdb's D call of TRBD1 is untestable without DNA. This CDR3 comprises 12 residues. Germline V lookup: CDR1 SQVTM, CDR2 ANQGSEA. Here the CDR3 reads CSVPRGYNEQFF.

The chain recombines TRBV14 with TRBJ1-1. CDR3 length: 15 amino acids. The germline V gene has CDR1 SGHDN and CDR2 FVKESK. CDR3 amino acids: CASSQVVLRNTEAFF.

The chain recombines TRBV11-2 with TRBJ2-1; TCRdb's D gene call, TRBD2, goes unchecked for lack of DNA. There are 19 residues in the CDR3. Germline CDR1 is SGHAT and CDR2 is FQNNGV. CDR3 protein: CASSLGTSGGRSSYNEQFF.

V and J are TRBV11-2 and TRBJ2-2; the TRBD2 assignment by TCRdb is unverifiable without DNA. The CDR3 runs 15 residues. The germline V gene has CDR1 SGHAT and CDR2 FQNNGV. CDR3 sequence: CASRRAGAHTGELFF.

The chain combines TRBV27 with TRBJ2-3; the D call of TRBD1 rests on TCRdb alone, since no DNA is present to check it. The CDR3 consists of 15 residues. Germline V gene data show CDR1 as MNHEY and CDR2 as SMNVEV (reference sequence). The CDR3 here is CASSLRGQSTDTQYF.

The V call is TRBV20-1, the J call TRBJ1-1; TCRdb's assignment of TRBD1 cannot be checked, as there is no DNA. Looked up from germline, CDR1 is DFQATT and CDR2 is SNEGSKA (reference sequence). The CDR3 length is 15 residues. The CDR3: CSANPQARGNTEAFF.

The CDR3 protein is CSVALTSVMNTEAFF. The V call is TRBV29-1, the J call TRBJ1-1. Germline V gene sequence: CDR1 SQVTM, CDR2 ANQGSEA. The CDR3 covers 15 residues.

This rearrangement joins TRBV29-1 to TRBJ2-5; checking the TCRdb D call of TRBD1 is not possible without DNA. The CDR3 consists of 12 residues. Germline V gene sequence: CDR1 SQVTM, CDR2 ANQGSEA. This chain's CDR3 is CSVHHGTETQYF.